Following are 23 T cell receptor beta chains from one sample sequenced in a study of blood T cell repertoires in COVID-19. Data came from immunoSEQ multiplex PCR; TCRdb stores just in-frame clones and leaves some out. The sample lists roughly 330,000 clones; approximately 88% were seen once. Sequencing input: peripheral blood. These receptor sequences come from a woman between 50 and 59 years old with active or convalescent COVID-19.

V gene TRBV4-1 combines with J gene TRBJ1-1, with TRBD1 matching 11 bases. This CDR3 contains 14 residues. V lost 6 bases to trimming and J lost 4 bases; unmatched junction nucleotides: 4. Germline values: CDR1 MGHRA, CDR2 YSYEKL. The CDR3 region is CASRRDRGSTEAFF. In nucleotides, the CDR3 is TGCGCCAGCAGACGGGACAGGGGGAGCACTGAAGCTTTCTTT.

This clone was picked up a small number of times. The V gene is TRBV11-2, the J gene TRBJ2-2, with 10 bases lining up with TRBD2. The CDR3 is 19 amino acids. Germline lookup yields CDR1 SGHAT and CDR2 FQNNGV. The V and J ends lost 5 bases and 1 base, in that order; junction bases with no gene match: 13. DNA for the CDR3: TGTGCCAGCAGCCCAGAGAGGCTAGCGGGGGTCGTGAACACCGGGGAGCTGTTTTTT. Translating it yields CASSPERLAGVVNTGELFF.

This chain connects TRBV7-8 to TRBJ1-1; D remains ambiguous. Trimming pared 4 bases from V and 5 bases from J, leaving 11 bases between. The germline gives CDR1 SGHVS, CDR2 FQNEAQ. The CDR3 contains 13 residues. This CDR3 reads CASSSVDGTEAFF. DNA of the CDR3: TGTGCCAGCAGCTCGGTAGACGGGACTGAAGCTTTCTTT.

The chain recombines TRBV28 with TRBJ2-1, with 12 bases lining up with TRBD2. The junction had 0 bases not matched to a gene; V was cut back by 7 bases and J by 2 bases. Germline-derived CDR1 and CDR2 are MDHEN and SYDVKM. The length of the CDR3 is 14 residues. CDR3 nucleotide sequence: TGTGCCAGCACTAGCGGGAGGGCCTACAATGAGCAGTTCTTC. This gives the protein CASTSGRAYNEQFF.

The V call is TRBV30, the J call TRBJ1-2; TRBD1 is a possible D gene (6 bases). From germline, CDR1 is GTSNPN and CDR2 SVGIG (reference sequence). V lost 0 bases, J lost 3 bases, and 14 bases lay in between. This CDR3 has 15 residues. The CDR3 is CAWSVQGLIDYGYTF. Written as DNA, the CDR3 is TGTGCCTGGAGTGTTCAGGGGCTGATTGACTATGGCTACACCTTC. Together with reference TRBV30 and TRBJ1-2, the CDR3 gives the full variable domain: SQTIHQWPATLVQPVGSPLSLECTVEGTSNPNLYWYRQAAGRGLQLLFYSVGIGQISSEVPQNLSASRPQDRQFILSSKKLLLSDSGFYLCAWSVQGLIDYGYTFGSGTRLTVV.

V is TRBV5-8 and J is TRBJ1-4; TRBD1 matches 9 bases. This CDR3 contains 13 residues. CDR1 is SGHTS, CDR2 YDEGEE, per germline. V lost 3 bases and J lost 8; bases outside the gene matches: 2. For the CDR3, the DNA is TGTGCCAGCAGCTGGGACAGGGCAGAAAAACTGTTTTTT. It codes for CASSWDRAEKLFF.

Of note for this clone: One junction end disagrees with the germline gene, perhaps due to a read error. The chain recombines TRBV28 with TRBJ1-1; the D gene is possibly TRBD1 (5 bases). The CDR3 contains 14 residues. Germline V gene data show CDR1 as MDHEN and CDR2 as SYDVKM. CDR3 sequence: CASSWPGVNAEAFF. The CDR3 nucleotides are TGTGCCAGCAGTTGGCCGGGGGTGAACGCTGAAGCTTTCTTT.

The chain links TRBV11-3 to TRBJ2-4, with D possibly matching TRBD2 (6 bases). The germline V gene has CDR1 SGHNT and CDR2 YENEEA. Trimming removed 4 bases from V and 3 bases from J, with 7 bases in between. The CDR3 totals 13 residues. The CDR3 is CASSSGLKNIQYF. As DNA, the CDR3 is TGTGCCAGCAGCTCGGGACTCAAAAACATTCAGTACTTC.

This clone was counted a single time. This chain uses TRBV18 with TRBJ1-2; tentative D call: TRBD1 (6 bases). CDR1 and CDR2 from the germline V gene are KGHSH and LQKENI. The length of the CDR3 is 15 residues. Trimming shortened V by 1 base and J by 2 bases, and 11 bases separated the two germline ends. The CDR3 loop is CASSPQGQINYGYTF. CDR3 in DNA: TGTGCCAGCTCACCACAAGGACAGATAAACTATGGCTACACCTTC.

This chain connects TRBV7-3 to TRBJ1-1, with D maybe TRBD1 (5 bases). Per the germline V gene, CDR1 is SGHTA and CDR2 is FQGTGA. V shed 1 base and J shed 5 bases, with 11 bases lying between them. This CDR3 region has 14 residues. CDR3 loop: CASSLKAGVTEAFF. The CDR3 coding sequence is TGTGCCAGCAGCTTAAAGGCGGGGGTGACTGAAGCTTTCTTT.

J is TRBJ2-3 and V is TRBV11-2; D perhaps matches TRBD2 (5 bases). Germline V gives CDR1 SGHAT, CDR2 FQNNGV. The CDR3 covers 12 residues. The germline V and J ends were trimmed by 5 bases and 5 bases, with 8 bases remaining between them. The CDR3 region has the DNA TGTGCCAGCAGCCGGGCGGGAGATACGCAGTATTTT. This translates into CASSRAGDTQYF.

The chain uses TRBV4-3 and TRBJ2-7, with D possibly TRBD2 on 6 matching bases. Trimming cost V 3 bases and J 2 bases, with 14 bases left between them. CDR1 is LGHNA and CDR2 is YSLEER in the germline V gene. This CDR3 contains 15 residues. Here the CDR3 DNA reads TGCGCCAGCAGCCAGGACCCGTCGGGGGCCTACGAGCAGTACTTC. Its protein is CASSQDPSGAYEQYF.

The rearrangement joins TRBV27 to TRBJ2-1; no reliable D call. V was shortened by 4 bases and J by 3 bases, with 7 bases between the two germline ends. CDR3 length equals 13 residues. Per the germline V gene, CDR1 is MNHEY and CDR2 is SMNVEV (reference sequence). The CDR3, as DNA: TGTGCCAGCAGTTATACTGTCTACAATGAGCAGTTCTTC. Protein sequence: CASSYTVYNEQFF.

The chain has TRBV19 and TRBJ2-2, with D hard to call. Deletions cut 3 bases from V and 6 bases from J, with 8 bases between. Looked up from germline, CDR1 is LNHDA and CDR2 is SQIVND (reference sequence). The CDR3 runs 13 residues. The CDR3 coding sequence is TGTGCCAGTAGTATTTCTAAATCCGGGGAGCTGTTTTTT. It translates to CASSISKSGELFF.

This clone was detected once. The chain recombines TRBV5-1 with TRBJ1-5; D is possibly TRBD1 (5 bases). The CDR3 totals 14 residues. Germline CDR1 reads SGHRS; CDR2 reads YFSETQ. The V end lost 4 bases, the J end lost 8 bases, and 16 bases lay between the germline ends. The CDR3 is CASSPDSGYEPQHF. CDR3 DNA sequence: TGCGCCAGCAGCCCCGACAGTGGCTATGAGCCCCAGCATTTT.

The V and J genes are TRBV19 and TRBJ2-7, with 7 bases aligning to TRBD2. The CDR3 totals 14 residues. From germline, CDR1 is LNHDA and CDR2 SQIVND (reference sequence). Trimming took 5 bases from V and 6 from J; bases not matched to a gene: 10. CDR3 sequence (DNA): TGTGCCAGTAGTCCGGGGGAGGGCCTGCGCGAGCAGTACTTC. As protein: CASSPGEGLREQYF.

The rearrangement joins TRBV30 to TRBJ1-1; TRBD1 matches 7 bases. Germline-derived CDR1 and CDR2 are GTSNPN and SVGIG (reference sequence). J lost 5 bases, V lost 2 bases, and 5 bases had no gene match. The CDR3 sequence is 13 residues long. CDR3 sequence: CAWSPGQSTEAFF. CDR3 bases: TGTGCCTGGAGTCCGGGACAGAGTACTGAAGCTTTCTTT.

This chain joins TRBV3-1 (or the pseudogene TRBV3-2) and TRBJ1-2; 9 bases match TRBD1. Germline V gene sequence: CDR1 LGHDT, CDR2 YNNKEL (reference sequence). J lost 2 bases, V lost 5 bases, and 6 bases had no gene match. The CDR3 covers 15 residues. Here the CDR3 reads CASSYRGQRNYGYTF. The DNA for the CDR3 is TGTGCCAGCAGCTACAGGGGGCAGCGAAACTATGGCTACACCTTC.

The chain links TRBV4-3 to TRBJ2-1; 7 nucleotides align to TRBD2. V lost 3 bases to trimming and J lost 6 bases; unmatched junction nucleotides: 8. The length of the CDR3 is 15 residues. Per the germline V gene, CDR1 is LGHNA and CDR2 is YSLEER. CDR3 nucleotides: TGCGCCAGCAGCCATGCGGGAGTAAGGCCCAATGAGCAGTTCTTC. As protein: CASSHAGVRPNEQFF.

This clone was seen only a few times. This chain links TRBV20-1 with TRBJ2-7, with D unclear. V gave up 2 bases and J gave up 7 bases, with 9 bases separating them. The germline gives CDR1 DFQATT, CDR2 SNEGSKA (reference sequence). There are 11 residues in the CDR3. The CDR3 spells CSARSVPEQYF. The CDR3 nucleotides are TGCAGTGCTAGAAGCGTTCCGGAGCAGTACTTC.

CDR3 DNA sequence: TGTGCCAGCAGACTTGCCCGGACAGGGCGGACCGGGGAGCTGTTTTTT. Translation: CASRLARTGRTGELFF. This chain connects TRBV5-4 to TRBJ2-2; 8 nucleotides match TRBD1. The ends lost 5 bases at V and 5 bases at J; junction bases unmatched: 11. The CDR3 runs 16 residues. CDR1 and CDR2 (germline): SGHNT, YYREEE (reference sequence).

J is TRBJ1-5 and V is TRBV19; a weak D match, TRBD1 (5 bases). The CDR3 sequence is 15 residues long. V was cut by 7 bases and J by 9 bases, with 22 bases left in between. Germline lookup yields CDR1 LNHDA and CDR2 SQIVND (reference sequence). CDR3 in DNA: TGTGCCAGTACCCCCTCATCCAGAGACAGTCGGCCCCAGCATTTT. Translated, it gives CASTPSSRDSRPQHF.

The rearrangement links TRBV30 to TRBJ1-3; D not resolved. V was trimmed by 0 bases and J by 4 bases, leaving 10 bases between them. Germline V lookup: CDR1 GTSNPN, CDR2 SVGIG (reference sequence). The CDR3 contains 14 residues. The CDR3 DNA reads TGTGCCTGGAGTGTACACAACAAGGGAAACACCATATATTTT. Its protein product is CAWSVHNKGNTIYF.